These 21 T cell receptor beta chains were sequenced from one sample in a study of cytomegalovirus exposure and HLA in healthy donors. The PCR had 60 Vbeta and 13 Jbeta primers. Repertoires were generated with immunoSEQ multiplex PCR, while TCRdb's copy carries only in-frame clones and drops some. The sample includes 64,000 or so clones, 70% to 80% of them seen just once. Sequencing input: PBMCs. These receptors were collected from a woman in her 50s in good health and CMV-seropositive.

V usage is TRBV28 and J usage is TRBJ2-1; D might be TRBD1 (5 bases). Germline-derived CDR1 and CDR2 are MDHEN and SYDVKM. The V gene lost 5 bases and the J gene lost 5 bases, with 19 bases spanning the gap. The length of the CDR3 is 16 residues. The CDR3 DNA reads as TGTGCCAGCAGTCCACCCGCAGGGATGGGGAACAATGAGCAGTTCTTC. This codes for CASSPPAGMGNNEQFF.

This chain uses TRBV5-6 with TRBJ1-5; possible D gene TRBD1, 6 bases. The CDR3 extends over 14 amino acids. Between the trimmed V and J ends, which lost 4 bases and 5 bases, there was a span of 13 bases. CDR1 and CDR2 from the germline V gene are SGHDT and YYEEEE. The CDR3 is CASSRRGKDQPQHF. The CDR3, as DNA: TGTGCCAGCAGCCGCAGGGGAAAGGATCAGCCCCAGCATTTT.

The chain links TRBV4-3 to TRBJ2-3, with TRBD2 matching over 12 bases. CDR1 and CDR2 (germline): LGHNA, YSLEER. This CDR3 comprises 19 residues. Trimming removed 0 bases from V and 5 bases from J; junction bases left unmatched: 12. As DNA, the CDR3 is TGCGCCAGCAGCCAAGATTCGACTAGCGGGGGTCAAAAGGGAGATACGCAGTATTTT. Protein sequence: CASSQDSTSGGQKGDTQYF.

The chain joins TRBV13 to TRBJ1-6, with no clear D. The CDR3 runs to 16 residues. Germline CDR1 is PRHDT and CDR2 is FYEKMQ (reference sequence). V lost 3 bases to trimming and J lost 1 base, with 10 bases between them. The CDR3 spells CASSLARASYNSPLHF. The CDR3 coding sequence is TGTGCCAGCAGCTTGGCGAGGGCATCCTATAATTCACCCCTCCACTTT.

The table lists this clone with a few counts. This chain joins TRBV14 and TRBJ2-3, with 10 bases aligning to TRBD1. V was pared by 0 bases and J by 2 bases, with 5 bases of the junction left unmatched. CDR1 and CDR2 (germline): SGHDN, FVKESK. CDR3 length: 17 amino acids. The chain's CDR3 is CASSQDRGTGDTDTQYF. The CDR3 DNA sequence: TGTGCCAGCAGCCAAGATCGGGGGACAGGGGACACAGATACGCAGTATTTT.

The V and J genes are TRBV7-6 and TRBJ2-3, with a weak D call TRBD2 (6 bases). The germline V gene has CDR1 SGHVS and CDR2 FNYEAQ. The CDR3 loop spans 16 amino acids. The germline V and J ends were trimmed by 1 base and 5 bases, with 16 bases remaining between them. The CDR3 here is CASSLGVKAGGDTQYF. The DNA of the CDR3 is TGTGCCAGCAGCTTAGGGGTCAAAGCGGGTGGAGATACGCAGTATTTT.

This clone occurred a few times. The chain joins TRBV7-8 to TRBJ2-5, with D unresolved. Germline V CDR1 and CDR2: SGHVS, FQNEAQ. The CDR3 has 14 residues. Trimming cost V 1 base and J 3 bases, with 9 bases left between them. CDR3 nucleotide sequence: TGTGCCAGCAGCTTAGGGGCAGTCAAAGAGACCCAGTACTTC. This translates into CASSLGAVKETQYF. The whole variable domain, remainder taken from reference TRBV7-8 and TRBJ2-5, is GAGVSQSPRYKVAKRGQDVALRCDPISGHVSLFWYQQALGQGPEFLTYFQNEAQLDKSGLPSDRFFAERPEGSVSTLKIQRTQQEDSAVYLCASSLGAVKETQYFGPGTRLLVL.

This clone was counted between two and nine times. The genes are TRBV7-2 and TRBJ2-7; 7 positions agree with TRBD1. Germline CDR1 and CDR2: SGHTA and FQGNSA. The CDR3 spans 13 residues. Germline trimming cut 9 bases from V and 5 bases from J; bases unmatched to any gene: 10. This chain's CDR3 is CASRQGPFDEQYF. DNA of the CDR3: TGTGCCAGTCGACAGGGACCTTTCGACGAGCAGTACTTC.

The chain combines TRBV6-5 with TRBJ2-7; D may be TRBD1 (5 bases). This CDR3 contains 14 residues. Germline V gene lookup returns CDR1 MNHEY and CDR2 SVGAGI. The germline V and J ends were trimmed by 0 bases and 5 bases, with 11 bases remaining between them. The CDR3 reads CASSYSQGIDEQYF. DNA for the CDR3: TGTGCCAGCAGTTACTCGCAGGGAATCGACGAGCAGTACTTC.

The J gene is TRBJ2-1, the V gene TRBV9, with 7 bases lining up with TRBD2. J gave up 1 base and V 6 bases, and 7 bases lay outside the gene matches. CDR3 length: 15 residues. The germline V gene encodes CDR1 SGDLS and CDR2 YYNGEE. In DNA form, the CDR3 reads TGTGCCAGCACCCGGGACTATAAGTCCTACAATGAGCAGTTCTTC. It translates to CASTRDYKSYNEQFF. The variable domain in full, completed from reference TRBV9 and TRBJ2-1, reads DSGVTQTPKHLITATGQRVTLRCSPRSGDLSVYWYQQSLDQGLQFLIQYYNGEERAKGNILERFSAQQFPDLHSELNLSSLELGDSALYFCASTRDYKSYNEQFFGPGTRLTVL.

The rearrangement uses TRBV28 and TRBJ2-6; possible D gene TRBD2, 5 bases. The CDR3 spans 20 residues. Germline loops: CDR1 MDHEN, CDR2 SYDVKM. Trimming took 2 bases from V and 1 from J, leaving 21 bases between them. Here the CDR3 DNA reads TGTGCCAGCAGTTTACGGTGCAGGTCACATGCGGGTTCTGGGGCCAACGTCCTGACTTTC. It yields the protein CASSLRCRSHAGSGANVLTF.

Note on this clone: One end of the junction does not line up with germline, which may come from a read error. This sample includes further DNA sequences coding for the same CDR3. The CDR3 here is CSSSLGGEGRDEQFF. CDR3 nucleotides: TGTTCCAGCAGCTTAGGGGGGGAGGGCCGTGATGAACAGTTCTTC. This chain joins TRBV7-9 and TRBJ2-1, with TRBD2 as a possible D gene (7 bases). Germline assignment: CDR1 SEHNR and CDR2 FQNEAQ (reference sequence). CDR3 size: 15 residues.

J is TRBJ1-2 and V is TRBV25-1; D remains unclear. Trimming shortened V by 6 bases and J by 8 bases, and 25 bases separated the two germline ends. Germline CDR1 is MGHDK and CDR2 is SYGVNS. The CDR3 covers 16 residues. CDR3 amino acids: CASSQSISPPRWGYTF. CDR3 nucleotide sequence: TGTGCCAGCAGCCAAAGTATCAGTCCACCCCGCTGGGGCTACACCTTC.

This chain links TRBV11-2 with TRBJ2-1; 9 bases are a match to TRBD2. The CDR3 loop spans 17 amino acids. V shed 3 bases, J shed 7 bases, and the junction held 13 bases outside the gene matches. The germline gives CDR1 SGHAT, CDR2 FQNNGV. CDR3 residues: CASSFGRSGGPGNEQFF. In DNA form, the CDR3 reads TGTGCCAGCAGCTTTGGCCGTAGCGGGGGCCCCGGGAATGAGCAGTTCTTC.

V is TRBV7-9 and J is TRBJ1-2; maybe TRBD1 (5 bases). The CDR3 is made up of 13 amino acids. The germline V gene has CDR1 SEHNR and CDR2 FQNEAQ (reference sequence). Trimming removed 5 bases from V and 3 bases from J, with 10 bases in between. CDR3 DNA sequence: TGTGCCAGCAGCCGACAGACCGACTATGGCTACACCTTC. Amino acid sequence: CASSRQTDYGYTF.

This clone was observed a few times. The chain carries TRBV20-1 and TRBJ2-1; unclear D gene. The germline CDR1 and CDR2 sequences are DFQATT and SNEGSKA (reference sequence). The V end was cut by 6 bases, the J end by 10 bases, with 10 bases between. The CDR3 spans 10 residues. The CDR3 DNA follows: TGCAGTGCCAGCATCAGGGAGCAGTTCTTC. Its protein product is CSASIREQFF.

The V call is TRBV5-1, the J call TRBJ2-7; D ambiguous. The ends were cut back, 0 bases at V and 1 base at J, with 8 bases in the middle. The V gene's germline CDR1 is SGHRS and CDR2 YFSETQ. The CDR3 totals 14 residues. CDR3 sequence: CASSLADISYEQYF. For the CDR3, the DNA is TGCGCCAGCAGCTTGGCCGACATATCCTACGAGCAGTACTTC.

The V and J genes are TRBV4-2 and TRBJ2-2; the match to TRBD2 covers 7 bases. The CDR3 runs 15 residues. Trimming cost V 4 bases and J 6 bases; bases outside gene matches: 8. Germline V gene sequence: CDR1 LGHNA, CDR2 YNFKEQ. The CDR3 loop is CASSPLGLGAGELFF. As DNA, the CDR3 is TGTGCCAGCAGCCCTCTCGGACTAGGGGCCGGGGAGCTGTTTTTT.

The V gene is TRBV9, the J gene TRBJ1-1, with a weak D call TRBD1 (6 bases). Germline V gene lookup returns CDR1 SGDLS and CDR2 YYNGEE. The germline V and J ends were trimmed by 2 bases and 2 bases, with 13 bases remaining between them. The CDR3 totals 15 residues. CDR3 nucleotide sequence: TGTGCCAGCAGCGTCCAGGGACACTTCAACACTGAAGCTTTCTTT. Amino acid sequence: CASSVQGHFNTEAFF.

This clone has a handful of counts. The gene calls are TRBV5-4 and TRBJ2-1; 8 bases match TRBD1. Losses at the gene ends were 4 bases for V and 4 bases for J; bases not matched to a gene: 7. The length of the CDR3 is 15 residues. Per germline, CDR1 SGHNT and CDR2 YYREEE (reference sequence). The CDR3 loop reads CASSRQGAKYNEQFF. The CDR3 bases are TGTGCCAGCAGCCGTCAGGGGGCAAAATACAATGAGCAGTTCTTC.

The chain couples TRBV30 to TRBJ2-1, with D uncertain. CDR3 length equals 13 residues. Germline V gives CDR1 GTSNPN, CDR2 SVGIG (reference sequence). V gave up 0 bases and J gave up 4 bases, with 7 bases separating them. The CDR3 DNA is TGTGCCTGGAGTGTAAACGGGTACAATGAGCAGTTCTTC. Protein sequence: CAWSVNGYNEQFF.